Shown below are 16 T cell receptor beta chains from a single sample sequenced in a study of OX40 agonist ivuxolimab in advanced cancers. Produced via immunoSEQ multiplex PCR; TCRdb's table is partial and in-frame only. The sample consists of more than 40,000 clones, about 80% of them appearing once. This sample comprised CD4+ or CD8+ T cells sorted from blood, obtained in a trial of the OX40 agonist ivuxolimab. These receptors came from an adult with an advanced solid tumor such as melanoma, head and neck, liver or kidney cancer.

This sequence joins TRBV9 and TRBJ2-2; D is undetermined. Trimming removed 6 bases at V and 3 bases at J, with 6 bases between. Germline CDR1 SGDLS, CDR2 YYNGEE. The CDR3 consists of 12 residues. The CDR3 protein is CASKVDTGELFF. CDR3 coding DNA: TGTGCCAGCAAAGTCGACACCGGGGAGCTGTTTTTT.

The V call is TRBV5-1, the J call TRBJ2-3, with TRBD2 identical over 8 bases. From germline, CDR1 is SGHRS and CDR2 YFSETQ. The CDR3 is 15 residues long. V dropped 3 bases and J dropped 0; count of bases not matched to a gene: 3. The CDR3 is CASSSAGGSTDTQYF. In DNA, the CDR3 is TGCGCCAGCAGCTCTGCGGGAGGTAGCACAGATACGCAGTATTTT.

This clone was found once. The chain combines TRBV7-2 with TRBJ2-5; the match to TRBD1 covers 9 bases. Germline-derived CDR1 and CDR2 are SGHTA and FQGNSA. This CDR3 region has 14 residues. Trimming took 4 bases from V and 5 from J; bases not matched to a gene: 5. CDR3 loop: CASSSGQGTETQYF. For the CDR3, the DNA is TGTGCCAGCAGCTCGGGACAGGGTACCGAGACCCAGTACTTC.

The table lists this clone with a few counts. The genes are TRBV30 and TRBJ2-5, with TRBD2 matching 8 bases. The junction had 0 bases not matched to a gene; V was cut back by 2 bases and J by 4 bases. The V gene's germline CDR1 is GTSNPN and CDR2 SVGIG (reference sequence). This CDR3 spans 12 amino acids. CDR3 amino acids: CAWSREGETQYF. The CDR3 DNA follows: TGTGCCTGGAGTCGGGAGGGAGAGACCCAGTACTTC. The full variable domain, its missing parts supplied by reference TRBV30 and TRBJ2-5, is SQTIHQWPATLVQPVGSPLSLECTVEGTSNPNLYWYRQAAGRGLQLLFYSVGIGQISSEVPQNLSASRPQDRQFILSSKKLLLSDSGFYLCAWSREGETQYFGPGTRLLVL.

This chain connects TRBV4-2 to TRBJ1-2; the D gene is possibly TRBD1 (5 bases). The CDR3 spans 15 residues. In germline, CDR1 is LGHNA, CDR2 YNFKEQ. Trimming took off 0 bases at V and 8 bases at J, with 16 bases between the two ends. Here the CDR3 DNA reads TGTGCCAGCAGCCAAGAAGCAAATGGGGCAATCGGCTACACCTTC. Encoded protein: CASSQEANGAIGYTF.

This chain connects TRBV7-3 to TRBJ2-1; no clear D gene. V was trimmed by 5 bases and J by 6 bases, leaving 14 bases between them. The germline gives CDR1 SGHTA, CDR2 FQGTGA. The length of the CDR3 is 14 residues. The CDR3 DNA reads as TGTGCCAGCAGCCCCGAACCACTCGTCAATGAGCAGTTCTTC. Its protein is CASSPEPLVNEQFF. The full variable domain, its missing parts supplied by reference TRBV7-3 and TRBJ2-1, is GAGVSQTPSNKVTEKGKYVELRCDPISGHTALYWYRQSLGQGPEFLIYFQGTGAADDSGLPNDRFFAVRPEGSVSTLKIQRTERGDSAVYLCASSPEPLVNEQFFGPGTRLTVL.

The CDR3 here is CASSSTSGRVPDTQYF. The CDR3 nucleotides read TGCGCCAGCAGCTCGACTAGCGGGAGGGTTCCAGATACGCAGTATTTT. The V gene is TRBV5-1, the J gene TRBJ2-3; 14 bases are shared with TRBD2. Germline V lookup: CDR1 SGHRS, CDR2 YFSETQ. The CDR3 is made up of 16 amino acids. V shed 3 bases and J 4 bases; nucleotides not matched to a gene: 4. The full variable domain, in which reference TRBV5-1 and TRBJ2-3 provide the parts outside the CDR3, is KAGVTQTPRYLIKTRGQQVTLSCSPISGHRSVSWYQQTPGQGLQFLFEYFSETQRNKGNFPGRFSGRQFSNSRSEMNVSTLELGDSALYLCASSSTSGRVPDTQYFGPGTRLTVL.

The J gene is TRBJ2-1, the V gene TRBV7-9; TRBD2 is a possible D gene (6 bases). Germline CDR1 SEHNR, CDR2 FQNEAQ (reference sequence). The CDR3 is 15 amino acids. V was cut by 3 bases and J by 2 bases, with 11 bases left in between. The CDR3 protein is CASSFSGDTYNEQFF. The CDR3 DNA reads as TGTGCCAGCAGCTTCTCGGGGGATACCTACAATGAGCAGTTCTTC.

The V and J genes are TRBV6-1 and TRBJ1-5; a possible D gene is TRBD1 (5 bases). V lost 4 bases to trimming and J lost 6 bases, with 16 bases between them. The CDR3 covers 15 residues. Per the germline V gene, CDR1 is MNHNS and CDR2 is SASEGT. The CDR3 spells CASSANRRAVQPQHF. CDR3 DNA sequence: TGTGCCAGCAGTGCGAACAGGAGGGCGGTTCAGCCCCAGCATTTT.

The chain carries TRBV28 and TRBJ2-3; 12 positions agree with TRBD2. Looked up from germline, CDR1 is MDHEN and CDR2 is SYDVKM. With 3 bases clipped from V and 6 bases from J, the junction kept 4 bases outside the gene matches. The CDR3 totals 15 residues. In DNA form, the CDR3 reads TGTGCCAGCAGTTTCCTAGCGGGAGGGCCGGATACGCAGTATTTT. It specifies CASSFLAGGPDTQYF.

The genes are TRBV25-1 and TRBJ2-1; 7 bases map to TRBD2. The ends lost 0 bases at V and 4 bases at J; junction bases unmatched: 6. There are 16 residues in the CDR3. Germline CDR1 is MGHDK and CDR2 is SYGVNS. In DNA form, the CDR3 reads TGTGCCAGCAGTGAATACGGCGGGAGTGGGTACAATGAGCAGTTCTTC. Amino acids: CASSEYGGSGYNEQFF.

The J gene is TRBJ2-3, the V gene TRBV29-1; 8 positions match TRBD2. CDR1 and CDR2 (germline): SQVTM, ANQGSEA. V shed 6 bases, J shed 6 bases, and the junction held 5 bases outside the gene matches. The length of the CDR3 is 12 residues. CDR3 in amino acids: CSVAGAGDTQYF. DNA for the CDR3: TGCAGCGTAGCGGGAGCAGGGGATACGCAGTATTTT.

This clone was observed a few times. The chain recombines TRBV2 with TRBJ1-2; 9 nucleotides agree with TRBD1. The CDR3 covers 13 residues. Germline V lookup: CDR1 SNHLY, CDR2 FYNNEI. Trimming removed 5 bases from V and 3 bases from J; junction bases left unmatched: 1. Here the CDR3 DNA reads TGTGCCAGCAGTCGGGACAGGGACTATGGCTACACCTTC. It yields the protein CASSRDRDYGYTF.

This chain links TRBV6-6 with TRBJ2-1; D unclear. CDR3 length: 15 residues. Trimming took off 6 bases at V and 2 bases at J, with 14 bases between the two ends. CDR1 is MNHNY, CDR2 SVGAGI, per germline (reference sequence). The CDR3 here is CASRKGLVPYNEQFF. The CDR3 DNA reads as TGTGCCAGCAGGAAAGGGCTAGTTCCCTACAATGAGCAGTTCTTC.

This clone was recorded a few times. The chain uses TRBV4-2 and TRBJ1-5; perhaps TRBD1 as D (5 bases). The CDR3 spans 16 residues. Trimming took 0 bases from V and 3 from J, leaving 12 bases between them. Germline V gives CDR1 LGHNA, CDR2 YNFKEQ. CDR3 DNA sequence: TGTGCCAGCAGCCAAGATGAGGGGCGGGTCAATCAGCCCCAGCATTTT. It is translated as CASSQDEGRVNQPQHF.

This sequence joins TRBV5-1 and TRBJ1-6; 10 positions agree with TRBD1. Germline CDR1 reads SGHRS; CDR2 reads YFSETQ. CDR3 length: 14 amino acids. V lost 4 bases and J lost 7; bases outside the gene matches: 2. The CDR3 DNA reads TGCGCCAGCAGCCCGGGACAGGGGAATTCACCCCTCCACTTT. Translated: CASSPGQGNSPLHF.